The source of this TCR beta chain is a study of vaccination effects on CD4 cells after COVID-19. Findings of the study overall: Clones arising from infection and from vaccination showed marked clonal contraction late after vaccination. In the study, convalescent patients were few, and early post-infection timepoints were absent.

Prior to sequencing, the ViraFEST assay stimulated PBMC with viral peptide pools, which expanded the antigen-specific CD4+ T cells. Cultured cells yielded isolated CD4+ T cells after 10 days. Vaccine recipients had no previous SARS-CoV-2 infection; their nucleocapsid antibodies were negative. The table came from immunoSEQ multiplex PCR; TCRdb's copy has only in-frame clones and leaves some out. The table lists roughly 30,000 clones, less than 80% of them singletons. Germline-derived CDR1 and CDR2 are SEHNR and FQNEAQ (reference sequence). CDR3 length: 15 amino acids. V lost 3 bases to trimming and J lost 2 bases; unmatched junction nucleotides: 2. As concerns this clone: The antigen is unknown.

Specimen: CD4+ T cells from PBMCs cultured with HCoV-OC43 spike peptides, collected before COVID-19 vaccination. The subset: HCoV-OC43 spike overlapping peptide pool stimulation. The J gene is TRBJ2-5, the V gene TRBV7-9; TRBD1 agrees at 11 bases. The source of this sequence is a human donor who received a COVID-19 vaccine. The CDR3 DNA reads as TGTGCCAGCAGCTTGGACAGGGGGCGGCAAGAGACCCAGTACTTC. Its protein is CASSLDRGRQETQYF.